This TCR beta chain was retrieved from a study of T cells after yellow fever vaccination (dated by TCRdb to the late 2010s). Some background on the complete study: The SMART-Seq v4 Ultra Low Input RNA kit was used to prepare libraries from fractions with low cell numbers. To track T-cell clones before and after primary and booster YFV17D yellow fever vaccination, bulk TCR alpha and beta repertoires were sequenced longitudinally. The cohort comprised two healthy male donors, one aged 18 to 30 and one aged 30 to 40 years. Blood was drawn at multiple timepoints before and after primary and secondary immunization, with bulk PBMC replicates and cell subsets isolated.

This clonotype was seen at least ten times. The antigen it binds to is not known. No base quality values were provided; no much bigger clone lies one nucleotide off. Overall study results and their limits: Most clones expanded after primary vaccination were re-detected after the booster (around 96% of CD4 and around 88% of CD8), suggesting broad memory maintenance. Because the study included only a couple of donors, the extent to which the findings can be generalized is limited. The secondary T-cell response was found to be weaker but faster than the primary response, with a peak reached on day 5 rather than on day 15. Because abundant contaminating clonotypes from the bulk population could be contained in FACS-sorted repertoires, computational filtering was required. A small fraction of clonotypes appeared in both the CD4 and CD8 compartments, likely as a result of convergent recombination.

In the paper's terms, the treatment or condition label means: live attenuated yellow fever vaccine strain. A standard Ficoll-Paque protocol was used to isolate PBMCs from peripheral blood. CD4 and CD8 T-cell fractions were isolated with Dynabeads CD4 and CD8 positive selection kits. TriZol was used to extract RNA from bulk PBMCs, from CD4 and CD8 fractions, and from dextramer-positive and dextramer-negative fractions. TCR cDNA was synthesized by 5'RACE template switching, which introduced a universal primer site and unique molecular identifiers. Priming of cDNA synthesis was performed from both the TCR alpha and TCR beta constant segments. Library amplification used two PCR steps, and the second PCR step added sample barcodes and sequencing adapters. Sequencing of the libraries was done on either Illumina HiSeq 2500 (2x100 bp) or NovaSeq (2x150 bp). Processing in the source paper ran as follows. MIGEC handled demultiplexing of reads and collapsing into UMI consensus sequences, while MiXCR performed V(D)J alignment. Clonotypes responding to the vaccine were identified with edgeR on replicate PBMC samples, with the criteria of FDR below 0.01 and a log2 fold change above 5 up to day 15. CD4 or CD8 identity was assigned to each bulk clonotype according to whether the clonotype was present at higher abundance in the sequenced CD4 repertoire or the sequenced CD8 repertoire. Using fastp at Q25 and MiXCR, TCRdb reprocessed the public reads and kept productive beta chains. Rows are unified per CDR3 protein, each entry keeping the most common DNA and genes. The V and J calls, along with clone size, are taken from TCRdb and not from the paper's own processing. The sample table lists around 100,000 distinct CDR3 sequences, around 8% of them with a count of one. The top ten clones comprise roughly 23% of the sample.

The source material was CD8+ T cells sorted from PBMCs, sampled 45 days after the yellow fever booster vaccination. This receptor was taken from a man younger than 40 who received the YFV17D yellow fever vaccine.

The DNA sequence is TGCAGTGCTAGAGATTGGAGTTCCTACGAGCAGTACTTC. Its product reads: CSARDWSSYEQYF. The rearrangement combines TRBV20-1 with TRBJ2-7; confidence is insufficient to name the D gene. Inclusive of the bounding cysteine and phenylalanine, the CDR3 is 13 residues long. The retained sequence is limited to the CDR3, 39 bases, with the frame set at the first base. V loses 0 bases, J loses 1 base, and the germline ends lie 7 bases apart. The CDR1 and CDR2 encoded by the germline V gene (reference sequence) are DFQATT and SNEGSKA.